The 14 T cell receptor beta chains reported below all come from one sample, sequenced in a study of blood T cell repertoires in COVID-19. Produced via immunoSEQ multiplex PCR; TCRdb's table is partial and in-frame only. The sample has 150,000 to 200,000 clones, about 85% seen once. The sequencing sample was made of peripheral blood. The receptors were sampled from a man aged 65-85 years with active or convalescent COVID-19.

The gene calls are TRBV19 and TRBJ1-5; D is undetermined. V gave up 2 bases and J gave up 6 bases, with 17 bases separating them. This CDR3 is built from 16 residues. Per germline, CDR1 LNHDA and CDR2 SQIVND (reference sequence). The CDR3 protein is CASSIPTGGGFQPQHF. The CDR3 DNA reads as TGTGCCAGTAGTATACCGACGGGTGGAGGTTTTCAGCCCCAGCATTTT.

The genes are TRBV10-3 and TRBJ1-5; 7 bases map to TRBD1. The CDR3 length is 15 residues. J was trimmed by 3 bases and V by 5 bases; bases with no gene match: 7. Germline CDR1 ENHRY, CDR2 SYGVKD. The CDR3 coding sequence is TGTGCCATCAGTCCCGGGACAGCAAACAATCAGCCCCAGCATTTT. Its protein is CAISPGTANNQPQHF.

The chain joins TRBV2 to TRBJ2-5; 12 nucleotides agree with TRBD1. The germline CDR1 and CDR2 sequences are SNHLY and FYNNEI. V shed 3 bases and J 4 bases; nucleotides not matched to a gene: 0. This CDR3 region has 14 residues. Here the CDR3 reads CASSEGQGAETQYF. The CDR3 nucleotides are TGTGCCAGCAGTGAGGGACAGGGGGCAGAGACCCAGTACTTC.

This chain uses TRBV7-2 with TRBJ2-7; TRBD1 might be the D (6 bases). CDR1 SGHTA and CDR2 FQGNSA come from the germline V gene. V was clipped by 2 bases and J by 6 bases, with 17 bases between them. This CDR3 spans 15 amino acids. CDR3 nucleotide sequence: TGTGCCAGCAGCTTATACCCAGGGGAGTCTGTCGAGCAGTACTTC. Protein sequence: CASSLYPGESVEQYF.

This chain joins TRBV18 and TRBJ2-7; D not certain. Per the germline V gene, CDR1 is KGHSH and CDR2 is LQKENI. Deletions cut 0 bases from V and 2 bases from J, with 8 bases between. The length of the CDR3 is 14 residues. The CDR3 DNA follows: TGTGCCAGCTCACCACCGGGCCCCCCCTACGAGCAGTACTTC. It translates to CASSPPGPPYEQYF.

The gene calls are TRBV28 and TRBJ2-7; 7 positions agree with TRBD1. Losses at the gene ends were 6 bases for V and 4 bases for J; bases not matched to a gene: 3. This CDR3 has 12 residues. The germline gives CDR1 MDHEN, CDR2 SYDVKM. CDR3 loop: CASSLQGYEQYF. Written as DNA, the CDR3 is TGTGCCAGCAGCCTACAGGGGTACGAGCAGTACTTC.

This clone was observed a single time. The CDR3 protein is CASSLSGSGNTIYF. CDR3 in DNA: TGTGCCAGCAGCCTGTCGGGTTCTGGAAACACCATATATTTT. The chain combines TRBV27 with TRBJ1-3; D gene unclear. The CDR3 extends over 14 amino acids. Germline lookup yields CDR1 MNHEY and CDR2 SMNVEV (reference sequence). Trimming left V 6 bases short and J 1 base short, with 10 bases between.

V gene TRBV6-5 combines with J gene TRBJ2-2; unclear D gene. Germline-derived CDR1 and CDR2 are MNHEY and SVGAGI. Trimming left V 0 bases short and J 6 bases short, with 14 bases between. The CDR3 is made up of 16 amino acids. The CDR3 region has the DNA TGTGCCAGCAGTTACTCGGTAGCTTTCTTGCCCGGGGAGCTGTTTTTT. Translated: CASSYSVAFLPGELFF.

This clone was seen just once. The rearrangement links TRBV4-3 to TRBJ1-5; D is undetermined. Germline V gene data show CDR1 as LGHNA and CDR2 as YSLEER. Trimming shortened V by 0 bases and J by 3 bases, and 9 bases separated the two germline ends. The CDR3 is 15 amino acids. The CDR3: CASSQEPGINQPQHF. The CDR3 DNA is TGCGCCAGCAGCCAAGAGCCGGGAATCAATCAGCCCCAGCATTTT.

J is TRBJ2-1 and V is TRBV28, with TRBD2 matching over 13 bases. The germline V gene encodes CDR1 MDHEN and CDR2 SYDVKM. The CDR3 is 16 residues long. The J segment lost 0 bases and the V segment lost 6 bases, leaving 2 bases of the junction unmatched. CDR3 amino acids: CASRGLAGSSYNEQFF. The CDR3 DNA is TGTGCCAGCAGGGGACTAGCGGGGAGCTCCTACAATGAGCAGTTCTTC.

V is TRBV20-1 and J is TRBJ1-5; no reliable D call. The germline V gene has CDR1 DFQATT and CDR2 SNEGSKA (reference sequence). V was clipped by 3 bases and J by 3 bases, with 6 bases between them. The CDR3 runs 12 residues. The CDR3 nucleotides are TGCAGTGCTAGTATGGCCAATCAGCCCCAGCATTTT. Its translation is CSASMANQPQHF.

The CDR3 reads CASSFRTGPQYF. For the CDR3, the DNA is TGTGCCAGCAGTTTTAGAACGGGTCCGCAGTACTTC. The chain combines TRBV28 with TRBJ2-7; D is ambiguous. The V and J ends lost 3 bases and 9 bases respectively, with 12 bases between them. CDR1 and CDR2 (germline): MDHEN, SYDVKM. The CDR3 runs to 12 residues.

The chain uses TRBV5-1 and TRBJ2-5; no definite D call. From germline, CDR1 is SGHRS and CDR2 YFSETQ. The ends were cut back, 3 bases at V and 5 bases at J, with 11 bases in the middle. CDR3 length equals 13 residues. The CDR3 bases are TGCGCCAGCAGCTCTCTACCGCGGGAGACCCAGTACTTC. This sequence encodes CASSSLPRETQYF.

As for this clone: This sample also contains other DNA sequences that code for the same CDR3. This chain uses TRBV11-2 with TRBJ2-4; D unclear. Trimming took off 4 bases at V and 0 bases at J, with 7 bases between the two ends. This CDR3 has 14 amino acids. CDR1 and CDR2 (germline): SGHAT, FQNNGV. CDR3 in amino acids: CASSSRLAKNIQYF. In DNA form, the CDR3 reads TGTGCCAGCAGCTCACGACTAGCCAAAAACATTCAGTACTTC.